This T cell receptor beta chain was documented in a study of immune heterogeneity within non-small cell lung tumors. The TCR beta CDR3 region was amplified by multiplex PCR employing 32 V and 13 J primers. TCRdb used MiXCR to reprocess the multiplex PCR reads, holding one entry per CDR3 protein. Of more than 2,000 distinct CDR3 sequences detected, roughly a quarter appear once; the ten largest clones hold approximately 11%. Turning to this clonotype: The target antigen is unknown. At one boundary the junction diverges from the germline segment, which might be a read error.

Bulk tumor genomic DNA (roughly 630 ng per sample) served as template. Several far-apart biopsies were taken per primary tumor during surgery. Patients underwent curative surgery for non-small cell lung cancer (untreated and newly diagnosed). Study results and caveats: While identical dominant CDR3 beta clonotypes recurred across tumor sites within a patient, high-frequency clones unique to individual sites also appeared. Individual patients mostly differed in their high-frequency T-cell receptor beta clonotypes. Local T-cell clonality and local tumor mutational burden correlated moderately but significantly (R 0.3 to 0.4).

The sequence was collected from a man aged 35 to 55 with non-small cell lung cancer. Material for sequencing was lung tumor tissue.

The CDR3 DNA reads TGTGCCAGCAGCGTAGGCCCCACTAAGGAGACCAAGTACTTC. Residues: CASSVGPTKETKYF. The J gene is TRBJ2-5, the V gene TRBV9; D call uncertain. The V gene's germline CDR1 is SGDLS and CDR2 YYNGEE. The CDR3 spans 14 residues.